These T cell receptor beta chains were read from a single sample in a study of blood T cell repertoires in COVID-19. Sequencing was performed with immunoSEQ multiplex PCR; in TCRdb, only in-frame clones are kept and a portion is missing. The repertoire has roughly 300,000 clones, roughly four fifths of them found once; the top ten carry 9.4%. The material sequenced was peripheral blood. The receptors shown here come from a woman in her forties or fifties who had recovered from COVID-19. The CDR3 runs from the conserved cysteine through the conserved F or W. The D gene is left open where the match is weak. A clone size is listed for some rows: how often the clone was seen (once, few, many), or a class if it is expanded.

j_call v_call clone_size d_call cdr3_aa cdr3_nt
TRBJ2-1 TRBV7-9 NA TRBD2 CASSLHRGGPGEQFF TGTGCCAGCAGCTTACATCGGGGGGGCCCTGGTGAGCAGTTCTTC
TRBJ1-1 TRBV30 NA TRBD1 CAWSRQGSSSEAFF TGTGCCTGGAGTCGACAGGGGTCTAGCTCTGAAGCTTTCTTT
TRBJ2-7 TRBV23-1 NA TRBD1 CASTSDFTGTGAHEQYF TGCGCCAGCACATCAGATTTTACCGGGACAGGGGCCCACGAGCAGTACTTC
TRBJ2-2 TRBV6-1 few NA CASRPSADGELFF TGTGCCAGCAGGCCCTCTGCGGACGGGGAGCTGTTTTTT
TRBJ2-3 TRBV30 NA NA CAWTGRGLDTQYF TGTGCCTGGACCGGGCGTGGACTGGATACGCAGTATTTT
TRBJ2-3 TRBV5-1 NA TRBD2 CASSLEVAGGPDTQYF TGCGCCAGCAGCTTGGAAGTAGCGGGGGGGCCGGATACGCAGTATTTT
TRBJ1-1 TRBV5-1 NA NA CASSPDTRMNTEAFF TGCGCCAGCAGCCCTGACACTCGCATGAACACTGAAGCTTTCTTT
TRBJ2-5 TRBV13 NA TRBD1 CASSSEGQGGETQYF TGTGCCAGCAGCTCGGAGGGACAGGGAGGAGAGACCCAGTACTTC
TRBJ2-3 TRBV7-2 NA NA CASSFSRGADTQYF TGTGCCAGCAGCTTCTCTCGAGGTGCAGATACGCAGTATTTT
TRBJ2-7 TRBV9 NA TRBD1 CASSVGQGAYEQYF TGTGCCAGCAGCGTAGGACAGGGGGCTTACGAGCAGTACTTC
TRBJ2-5 TRBV28 few NA CASSLVADQETQYF TGTGCCAGCAGTTTAGTAGCGGACCAAGAGACCCAGTACTTC
TRBJ2-7 TRBV11-2 NA NA CASSLAGLTEYEQYF TGTGCCAGCAGCTTAGCGGGTTTGACCGAATACGAGCAGTACTTC
TRBJ2-5 TRBV12-3/TRBV12-4 NA NA CASSLGGTQYF TGTGCCAGCAGTTTAGGAGGGACCCAGTACTTC
TRBJ2-3 TRBV24-1 NA NA CATSVGADTQYF TGTGCCACCAGTGTAGGGGCGGATACGCAGTATTTT
TRBJ1-2 TRBV4-3 NA NA CASSQGRGVDGYTF TGCGCCAGCAGCCAAGGGAGGGGAGTTGATGGCTACACCTTC
TRBJ2-2 TRBV7-7 NA NA CATTAGTNTGELFF TGTGCCACGACAGCGGGGACAAACACCGGGGAGCTGTTTTTT
TRBJ2-3 TRBV19 few NA CASSIVTKGADTQYF TGTGCCAGTAGTATAGTAACCAAAGGAGCAGATACGCAGTATTTT
TRBJ1-4 TRBV9 NA TRBD1 CASSPGTGVEKLFF TGTGCCAGCAGCCCCGGGACAGGGGTTGAAAAACTGTTTTTT
TRBJ2-2 TRBV18 NA TRBD1 CASSPPTGGNSGELFF TGTGCCAGCTCACCACCGACAGGGGGCAATTCCGGGGAGCTGTTTTTT
TRBJ2-2 TRBV21-1 once NA CASSTWDSGCPGELFF TGTGCCAGCAGCACATGGGACTCTGGTTGCCCCGGGGAGCTGTTTTTT